The T cell receptor beta chain described here comes from a study of regulatory T cells in long-lasting Graves disease. Arm-PCR of CDR3 regions and iRepertoire HTBI primers were used to build TCR beta libraries. TCRdb fed the multiplex PCR reads into MiXCR, producing one record per CDR3 protein. The sample holds some 430,000 distinct CDR3 sequences, 20% to 25% seen once. The junction had 7 bases not matched to a gene; V was cut back by 1 base and J by 9 bases. CDR1 LGHDT and CDR2 YNNKEL come from the germline V gene (reference sequence). The CDR3 runs 17 residues. Time point given: persistent/refractory GD, antithyroid drugs over 5 years with positive TRAb. Scientists built the TCR library using RNA that was extracted from PBMCs. As for this clonotype: As yet, its antigen is unknown.

Study-level findings and limits: Only a small sample size was used, which may have cut accuracy. Newly diagnosed patients had higher TCR diversity than persistent Graves' patients did.

This receptor was obtained from a female donor with Graves disease. The input for sequencing was peripheral blood mononuclear cells (PBMCs), taken when the disease was refractory, from a patient treated with antithyroid drugs. The chain has TRBV3-1 and TRBJ1-6, with TRBD1 identical over 12 bases. The CDR3 nucleotides read TGTGCCAGCAGCCAAGGCGGGACAGGGGGCTTTGGTTCACCCCTCCACTTT. It translates to CASSQGGTGGFGSPLHF.